The 2 T cell receptor beta chains below come from one sample, sequenced in a study of cytomegalovirus exposure and HLA in healthy donors. Primers for the PCR totalled 60 Vbeta and 13 Jbeta. Measured with immunoSEQ multiplex PCR; TCRdb has only the in-frame clones, and not every one. The repertoire consists of about 130,000 clones, with approximately 78% occurring once and the leading ten covering 2.5% to 3%. Specimen: PBMCs. Source of these receptors: a human donor in good health.

The rearrangement uses TRBV9 and TRBJ2-7; TRBD2 matches 11 bases. Unmatched junction bases numbered 6, after V lost 2 bases and J lost 5 bases. The germline V gene has CDR1 SGDLS and CDR2 YYNGEE. CDR3 length equals 15 residues. CDR3 protein: CASSVTSGTVDEQYF. The CDR3 bases are TGTGCCAGCAGCGTGACTAGCGGGACGGTGGACGAGCAGTACTTC.

This clone has only one observation. The chain is built from TRBV27 and TRBJ1-1; 7 bases map to TRBD1. The CDR3 sequence is 14 residues long. The germline CDR1 and CDR2 sequences are MNHEY and SMNVEV (reference sequence). The J segment lost 13 bases and the V segment lost 0 bases, leaving 11 bases of the junction unmatched. The CDR3 DNA reads TGTGCCAGCAGTTTATCGGGGACAGCCCGGGTCGGTTTCTTT. It specifies CASSLSGTARVGFF.